This is a list of T cell receptor beta chains from one sample in a study of CD8 T cells in ankylosing spondylitis. TCRdb independently ran MiXCR on the 5' RACE reads; one entry per CDR3 protein. The sample lists around 130,000 distinct CDR3 sequences; roughly 9% were seen once. The sequencing input was blood, either unsorted or a sorted T cell fraction (not recorded which). The receptor source for this set is a male donor with ankylosing spondylitis or in good health (not recorded which). The CDR3 runs from the conserved cysteine through the conserved F or W.

V gene	J gene	CDR3 protein
TRBV12-3/TRBV12-4	TRBJ1-2	CASTTRGYGYTF
TRBV28	TRBJ2-1	CASRQSGQGTMDFF
TRBV19	TRBJ2-4	CASSPGRSGKNIQYF
TRBV29-1	TRBJ1-6	CSVRTGDNSPLHF
TRBV6-2/TRBV6-3	TRBJ2-1	CASSYSRMGVSEQFF
TRBV5-1	TRBJ1-6	CASSPGTRGSPLHF
TRBV27	TRBJ2-1	CASSYLAGGGSYNEQFF
TRBV29-1	TRBJ2-2	CSVDSGERDTGELFF
TRBV27	TRBJ2-1	CASSLSPGTFYNEQFF
TRBV20-1	TRBJ2-3	CSARKSTDTQYF
TRBV3-1	TRBJ2-6	CASSLHRDRSSGANVLTF
TRBV12-3/TRBV12-4	TRBJ1-6	CASSFRDVANSPLHF
TRBV12-3/TRBV12-4	TRBJ2-1	CASSPYSASSYNEQFF
TRBV29-1	TRBJ2-1	CSLPSHNYNEQFF
TRBV29-1	TRBJ2-2	CSVGGHHTGELFF
TRBV5-1	TRBJ2-2	CASSPELGSNTGELFF
TRBV7-9	TRBJ2-5	CASSLILAGGKETQYF
TRBV20-1	TRBJ2-1	CSARVLSGDGVFF
TRBV15	TRBJ2-3	CATSRGTANTDTQYF
TRBV20-1	TRBJ2-7	CSARRTSGTYEQYF
TRBV5-1	TRBJ2-3	CASSLDLGIGTDTQYF
TRBV27	TRBJ2-5	CASSLKGSKTQYF
TRBV12-3/TRBV12-4	TRBJ2-1	CASSLAGAQWGEQFF
TRBV29-1	TRBJ1-1	CSANGILNTEAFF
TRBV7-9	TRBJ2-2	CAATVRTGELFF
TRBV7-3	TRBJ2-1	CASSLWNRRDEQFF
TRBV20-1	TRBJ1-2	CSARVVARGLGNYGYTF
TRBV15	TRBJ1-5	CATSRKTGGRQPQHF
TRBV6-2/TRBV6-3	TRBJ2-6	CASSYSGNTGGPSGANVLTF
TRBV7-8	TRBJ1-3	CASSGRWGANTIYF
TRBV20-1	TRBJ2-3	CSARALADVLGDTQYF
TRBV5-6	TRBJ2-2	CASSPAGTSGRFGELFF
TRBV4-3	TRBJ1-1	CASSQTRTETWAFF
TRBV21-1	TRBJ1-2	CASSSRTANYGYTF
TRBV27	TRBJ1-5	CASSPDPGYSNQPQHF
TRBV28	TRBJ2-1	CASSYGTTNEQFF
TRBV11-2	TRBJ1-2	CASSLFLGQDRSDYGYTF
TRBV7-2	TRBJ2-1	CASSLATGTSGRHYNEQFF
TRBV5-1	TRBJ2-5	CASSLPSGAIETQYF
TRBV6-5	TRBJ2-2	CASSYSRQWGTGELFF
TRBV20-1	TRBJ2-2	CSARGPSGNPGELFF
TRBV7-2	TRBJ2-1	CASSLARGFNEQFF
TRBV18	TRBJ2-4	CASSPGNSKNIQYF
TRBV5-1	TRBJ2-3	CASSFSGQSSTDTQYF
TRBV7-9	TRBJ2-7	CASSLTRSYDEQYF